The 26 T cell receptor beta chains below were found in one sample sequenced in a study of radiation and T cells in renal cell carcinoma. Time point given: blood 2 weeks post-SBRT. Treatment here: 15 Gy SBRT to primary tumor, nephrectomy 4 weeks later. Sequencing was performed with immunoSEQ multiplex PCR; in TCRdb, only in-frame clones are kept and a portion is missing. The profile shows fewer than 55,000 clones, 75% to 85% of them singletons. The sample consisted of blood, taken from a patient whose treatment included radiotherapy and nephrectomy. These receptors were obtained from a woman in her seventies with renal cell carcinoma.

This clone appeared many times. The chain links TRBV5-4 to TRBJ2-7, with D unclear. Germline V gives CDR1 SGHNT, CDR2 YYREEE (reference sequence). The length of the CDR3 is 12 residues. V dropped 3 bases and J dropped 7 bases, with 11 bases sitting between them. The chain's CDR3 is CASSSGPLEQYF. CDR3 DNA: TGTGCCAGCAGCTCCGGGCCACTGGAGCAGTACTTC.

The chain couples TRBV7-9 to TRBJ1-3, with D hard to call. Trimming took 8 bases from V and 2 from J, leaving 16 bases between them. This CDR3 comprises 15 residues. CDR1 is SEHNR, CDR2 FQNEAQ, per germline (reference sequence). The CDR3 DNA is TGTGCCAGCCGGCCGGGAGAAAGTGCTGGAAACACCATATATTTT. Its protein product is CASRPGESAGNTIYF.

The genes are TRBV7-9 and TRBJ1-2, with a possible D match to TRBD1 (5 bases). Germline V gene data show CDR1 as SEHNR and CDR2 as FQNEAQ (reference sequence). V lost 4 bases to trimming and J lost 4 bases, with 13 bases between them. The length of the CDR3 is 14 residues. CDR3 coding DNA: TGTGCCAGCAGCTACGACAGCCCAGCCTATGGCTACACCTTC. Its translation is CASSYDSPAYGYTF. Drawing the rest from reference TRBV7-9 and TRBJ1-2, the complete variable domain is DTGVSQNPRHKITKRGQNVTFRCDPISEHNRLYWYRQTLGQGPEFLTYFQNEAQLEKSRLLSDRFSAERPKGSFSTLEIQRTEQGDSAMYLCASSYDSPAYGYTFGSGTRLTVV.

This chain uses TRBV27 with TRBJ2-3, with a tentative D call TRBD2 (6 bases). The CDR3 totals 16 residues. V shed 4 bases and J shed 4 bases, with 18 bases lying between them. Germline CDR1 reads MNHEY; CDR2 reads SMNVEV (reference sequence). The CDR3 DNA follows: TGTGCCAGCAGTTCGACCGGGACTCTACGGTCAGATACGCAGTATTTT. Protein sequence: CASSSTGTLRSDTQYF.

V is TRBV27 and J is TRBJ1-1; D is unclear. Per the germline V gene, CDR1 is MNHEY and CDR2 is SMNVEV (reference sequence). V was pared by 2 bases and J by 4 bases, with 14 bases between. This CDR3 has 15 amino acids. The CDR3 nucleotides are TGTGCCAGCAGTTTAAGGGAAGGATTGGGCACTGAAGCTTTCTTT. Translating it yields CASSLREGLGTEAFF.

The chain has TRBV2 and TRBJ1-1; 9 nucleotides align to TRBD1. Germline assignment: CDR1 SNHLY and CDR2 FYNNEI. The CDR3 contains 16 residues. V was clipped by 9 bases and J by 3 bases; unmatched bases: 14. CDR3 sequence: CARERGTGFLYTEAFF. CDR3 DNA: TGTGCCAGAGAAAGAGGGACAGGGTTTTTGTACACTGAAGCTTTCTTT.

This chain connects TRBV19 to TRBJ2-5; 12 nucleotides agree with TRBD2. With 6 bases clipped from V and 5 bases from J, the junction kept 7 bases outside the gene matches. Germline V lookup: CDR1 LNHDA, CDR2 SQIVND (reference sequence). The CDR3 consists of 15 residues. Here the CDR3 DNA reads TGTGCCAGTAGCCGACTAGCGGGAGCTAGGGAGACCCAGTACTTC. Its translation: CASSRLAGARETQYF.

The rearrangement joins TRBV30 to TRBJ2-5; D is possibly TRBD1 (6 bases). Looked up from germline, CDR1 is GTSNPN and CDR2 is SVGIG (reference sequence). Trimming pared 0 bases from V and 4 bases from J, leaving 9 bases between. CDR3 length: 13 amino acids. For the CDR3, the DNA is TGTGCCTGGAGTGTAAACAGGGCAGAGACCCAGTACTTC. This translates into CAWSVNRAETQYF. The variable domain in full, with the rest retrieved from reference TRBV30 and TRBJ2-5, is SQTIHQWPATLVQPVGSPLSLECTVEGTSNPNLYWYRQAAGRGLQLLFYSVGIGQISSEVPQNLSASRPQDRQFILSSKKLLLSDSGFYLCAWSVNRAETQYFGPGTRLLVL.

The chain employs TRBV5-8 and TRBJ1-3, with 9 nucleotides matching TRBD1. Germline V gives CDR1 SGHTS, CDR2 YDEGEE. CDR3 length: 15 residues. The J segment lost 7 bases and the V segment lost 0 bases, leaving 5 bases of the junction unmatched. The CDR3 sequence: CASSLGTGDINTIYF. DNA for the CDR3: TGTGCCAGCAGCTTGGGGACAGGGGACATCAACACCATATATTTT.

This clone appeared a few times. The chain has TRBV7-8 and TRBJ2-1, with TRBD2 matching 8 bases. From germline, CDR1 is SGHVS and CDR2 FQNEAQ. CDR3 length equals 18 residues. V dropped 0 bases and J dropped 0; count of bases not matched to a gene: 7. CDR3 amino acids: CASSLARVAGTSYNEQFF. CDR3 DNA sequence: TGTGCCAGCAGCTTAGCGCGGGTAGCGGGAACCTCCTACAATGAGCAGTTCTTC.

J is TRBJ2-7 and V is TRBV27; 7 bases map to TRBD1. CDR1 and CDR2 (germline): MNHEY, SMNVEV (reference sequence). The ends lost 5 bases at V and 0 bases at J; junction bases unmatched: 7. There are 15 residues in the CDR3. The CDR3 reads CASSALQGLSYEQYF. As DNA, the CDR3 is TGTGCCAGCAGTGCCCTACAGGGGCTCTCCTACGAGCAGTACTTC.

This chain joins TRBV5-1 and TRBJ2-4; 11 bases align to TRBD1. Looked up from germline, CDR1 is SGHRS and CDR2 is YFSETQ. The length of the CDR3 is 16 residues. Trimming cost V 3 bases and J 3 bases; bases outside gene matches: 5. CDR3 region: CASSSGQGVGKNIQYF. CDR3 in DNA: TGCGCCAGCAGCTCGGGACAGGGGGTGGGCAAAAACATTCAGTACTTC.

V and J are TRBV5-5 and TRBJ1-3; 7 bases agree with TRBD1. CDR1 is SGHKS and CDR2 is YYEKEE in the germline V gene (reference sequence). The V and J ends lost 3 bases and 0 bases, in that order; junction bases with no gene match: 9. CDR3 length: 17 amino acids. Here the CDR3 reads CASSWDDRVFSGNTIYF. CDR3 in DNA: TGTGCCAGCAGCTGGGATGACAGGGTTTTCTCTGGAAACACCATATATTTT.

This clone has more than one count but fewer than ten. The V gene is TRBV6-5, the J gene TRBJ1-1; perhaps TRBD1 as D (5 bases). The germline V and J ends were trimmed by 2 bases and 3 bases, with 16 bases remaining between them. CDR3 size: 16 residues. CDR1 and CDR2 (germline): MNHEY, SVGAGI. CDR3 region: CASSYAVEVGDTEAFF. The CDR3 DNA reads TGTGCCAGCAGTTACGCTGTTGAGGTGGGGGACACTGAAGCTTTCTTT.

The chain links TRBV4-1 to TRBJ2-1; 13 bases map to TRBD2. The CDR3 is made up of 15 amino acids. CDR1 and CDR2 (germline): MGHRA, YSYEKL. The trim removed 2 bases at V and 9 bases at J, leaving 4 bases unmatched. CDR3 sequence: CASSQQLAGGPEQFF. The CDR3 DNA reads TGCGCCAGCAGCCAACAACTAGCGGGGGGGCCTGAGCAGTTCTTC.

The CDR3 here is CASSALGTSGGETQYF. Written as DNA, the CDR3 is TGTGCCAGCAGCGCCCTCGGGACTAGCGGTGGAGAGACCCAGTACTTC. V and J are TRBV9 and TRBJ2-5, with 11 bases lining up with TRBD2. Germline assignment: CDR1 SGDLS and CDR2 YYNGEE. The CDR3 is made up of 16 amino acids. The V segment lost 3 bases and the J segment 4 bases; nucleotides outside the gene matches: 8.

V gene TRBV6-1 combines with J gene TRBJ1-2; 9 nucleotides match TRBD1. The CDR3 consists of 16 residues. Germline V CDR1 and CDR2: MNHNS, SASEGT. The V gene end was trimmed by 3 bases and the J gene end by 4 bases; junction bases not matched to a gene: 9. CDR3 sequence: CASSDPLGQGTYGYTF. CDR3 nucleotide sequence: TGTGCCAGCAGTGATCCTTTAGGACAGGGGACCTATGGCTACACCTTC.

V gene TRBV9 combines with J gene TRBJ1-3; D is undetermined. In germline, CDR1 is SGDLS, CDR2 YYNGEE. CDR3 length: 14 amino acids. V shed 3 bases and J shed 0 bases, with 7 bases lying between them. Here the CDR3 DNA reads TGTGCCAGCAGCGGCAACTACTCTGGAAACACCATATATTTT. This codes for CASSGNYSGNTIYF.

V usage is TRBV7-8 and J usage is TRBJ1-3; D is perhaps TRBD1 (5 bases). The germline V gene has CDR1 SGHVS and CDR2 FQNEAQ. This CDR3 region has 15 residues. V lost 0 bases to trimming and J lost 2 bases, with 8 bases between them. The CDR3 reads CASSLALGAGNTIYF. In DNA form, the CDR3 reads TGTGCCAGCAGCTTAGCGCTGGGGGCTGGAAACACCATATATTTT. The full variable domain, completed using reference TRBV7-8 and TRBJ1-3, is GAGVSQSPRYKVAKRGQDVALRCDPISGHVSLFWYQQALGQGPEFLTYFQNEAQLDKSGLPSDRFFAERPEGSVSTLKIQRTQQEDSAVYLCASSLALGAGNTIYFGEGSWLTVV.

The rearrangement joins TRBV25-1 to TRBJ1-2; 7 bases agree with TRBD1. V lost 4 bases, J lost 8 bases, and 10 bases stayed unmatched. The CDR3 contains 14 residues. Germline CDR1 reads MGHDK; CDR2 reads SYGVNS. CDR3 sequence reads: CASSGNDRVKGYTF. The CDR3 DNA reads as TGTGCCAGCAGTGGGAACGACAGGGTGAAAGGCTACACCTTC.

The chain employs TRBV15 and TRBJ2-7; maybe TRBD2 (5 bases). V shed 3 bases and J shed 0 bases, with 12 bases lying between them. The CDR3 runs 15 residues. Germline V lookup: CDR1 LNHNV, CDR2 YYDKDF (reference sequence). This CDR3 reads CATSRGSTSSYEQYF. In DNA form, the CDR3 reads TGTGCCACCAGCAGGGGGAGCACTAGCTCCTACGAGCAGTACTTC.

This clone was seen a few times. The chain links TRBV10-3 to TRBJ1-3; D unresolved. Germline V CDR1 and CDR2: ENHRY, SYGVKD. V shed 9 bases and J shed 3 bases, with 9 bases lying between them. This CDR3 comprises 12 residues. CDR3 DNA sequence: TGTGCCATTCAGAGGGATGGAAACACCATATATTTT. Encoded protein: CAIQRDGNTIYF.

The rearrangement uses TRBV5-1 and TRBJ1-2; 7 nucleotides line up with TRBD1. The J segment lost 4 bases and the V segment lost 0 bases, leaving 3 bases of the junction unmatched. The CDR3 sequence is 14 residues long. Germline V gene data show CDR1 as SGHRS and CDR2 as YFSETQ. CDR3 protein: CASSLDAGGYGYTF. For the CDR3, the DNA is TGCGCCAGCAGCTTGGATGCAGGGGGCTATGGCTACACCTTC. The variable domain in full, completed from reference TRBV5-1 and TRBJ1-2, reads KAGVTQTPRYLIKTRGQQVTLSCSPISGHRSVSWYQQTPGQGLQFLFEYFSETQRNKGNFPGRFSGRQFSNSRSEMNVSTLELGDSALYLCASSLDAGGYGYTFGSGTRLTVV.

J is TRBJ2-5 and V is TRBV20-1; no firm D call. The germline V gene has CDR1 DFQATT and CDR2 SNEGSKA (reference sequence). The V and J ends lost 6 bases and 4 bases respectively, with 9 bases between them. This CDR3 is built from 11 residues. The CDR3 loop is CSASPRETQYF. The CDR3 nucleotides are TGCAGTGCCTCCCCCAGAGAGACCCAGTACTTC.

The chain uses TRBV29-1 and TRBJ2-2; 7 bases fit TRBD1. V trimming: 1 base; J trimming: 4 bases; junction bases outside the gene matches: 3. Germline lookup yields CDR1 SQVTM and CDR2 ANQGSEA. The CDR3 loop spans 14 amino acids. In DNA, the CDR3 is TGCAGCGTTGAAGCGGGACAGCTCACCGGGGAGCTGTTTTTT. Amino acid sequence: CSVEAGQLTGELFF.

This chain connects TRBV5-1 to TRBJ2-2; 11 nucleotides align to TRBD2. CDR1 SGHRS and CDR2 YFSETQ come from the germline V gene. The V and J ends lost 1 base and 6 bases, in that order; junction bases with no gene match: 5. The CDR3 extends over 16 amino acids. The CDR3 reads CASSLTSGGTSGELFF. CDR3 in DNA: TGCGCCAGCAGCTTGACTAGCGGGGGAACCTCCGGGGAGCTGTTTTTT.